This is a list of T cell receptor beta chains from one sample in a study of identical twins. TCRdb itself ran the 5' RACE reads through MiXCR, one entry per CDR3 protein. The data hold hundreds of thousands of distinct CDR3 sequences, with around 8.3% observed a single time. These data were likewise used in another study, on yellow fever vaccine responses in identical twins.

Input material: PBMCs. The receptors were gathered from a woman aged 18-29 years in good health. The CDR3 runs from the conserved cysteine through the conserved F or W. The D gene is left open where the match is weak. Where a row states a size, it is once, few, many or the class of an expanded clone; other rows omit it.

j_call,v_call,clone_size,d_call,cdr3_nt,cdr3_aa
TRBJ2-3,TRBV19,-,-,TGTGCCAGCACACTGACCCCTAGCACAGATACGCAGTATTTT,CASTLTPSTDTQYF
TRBJ2-3,TRBV18,few,TRBD2,TGTGCCAGCTCACCTCTAGCGGGGGGGCTGGCAGATACGCAGTATTTT,CASSPLAGGLADTQYF
TRBJ1-2,TRBV6-6,few,-,TGTGCCAGCAGTTCCCCGGGAGCTCCAGGCTACACCTTC,CASSSPGAPGYTF
TRBJ2-1,TRBV18,-,TRBD2,TGTGCCAGCTCACCACCGCTCGGGGCTAGCGGGAGTAGGTATGAGCAGTTCTTC,CASSPPLGASGSRYEQFF
TRBJ2-7,TRBV21-1,-,-,TGTGCCACCCCAACTCCAACCTACGAGCAGTACTTC,CATPTPTYEQYF
TRBJ1-1,TRBV18,few,-,TGTGCCAGCTCAGCACAGGGTTGGCAAACTGAAGCTTTCTTT,CASSAQGWQTEAFF
TRBJ2-7,TRBV29-1,-,-,TGCAGCGTTGAAGTTGTCAGGGGCTCCTACGAGCAGTACTTC,CSVEVVRGSYEQYF
TRBJ1-3,TRBV29-1,-,-,TGCAGCGTTTTTCAGGGAAACACCATATATTTT,CSVFQGNTIYF
TRBJ2-7,TRBV28,few,TRBD1,TGTGCCAGCAGACCCGGGACAGGTCGATACGAGCAGTACTTC,CASRPGTGRYEQYF
TRBJ2-1,TRBV5-1,few,TRBD2,TGCGCCAGCAGTTTTGTCGGGACTAGCGGGGGTCGGCCCTACAATGAGCAGTTCTTC,CASSFVGTSGGRPYNEQFF
TRBJ1-2,TRBV3-1,many,-,TGTGCCAGCAGCCAAGATCTCGTCAGGGACTCTGGCTACACCTTC,CASSQDLVRDSGYTF
TRBJ2-2,TRBV24-1,-,-,TGTGCCACCAGTGATTTGATGAGAGGCGGGGAGCTGTTTTTT,CATSDLMRGGELFF
TRBJ2-2,TRBV12-3/TRBV12-4,-,TRBD2,TGTGCCTGCCGAAAAAGGGGGCTAGCGGGGGGACCGAACACCGGGGAGCTGTTTTTT,CACRKRGLAGGPNTGELFF
TRBJ1-6,TRBV20-1,many,-,TGCAGTGCTAGAGCTGGCCTCGTTCCACCCCTCCACTTT,CSARAGLVPPLHF
TRBJ2-2,TRBV5-6,-,TRBD1,TGTGCCAGCAGCTTGCGGGACAGGATGGCCGGGGAGCTGTTTTTT,CASSLRDRMAGELFF
TRBJ2-4,TRBV2,-,-,TGTGCCAGCAGTCCTTTGACGGGCCTCAAAAACATTCAGTACTTC,CASSPLTGLKNIQYF
TRBJ2-3,TRBV29-1,many,TRBD1,TGCAGCGTTGAAGGACAGGGGGATACGCAGTATTTT,CSVEGQGDTQYF
TRBJ2-5,TRBV6-5,-,TRBD2,TGTGCCAGCAGTTACTCGGCGACTAGCCGAAGAGAAGAGACCCAGTACTTC,CASSYSATSRREETQYF
TRBJ2-7,TRBV12-3/TRBV12-4,-,-,TGTGCCAGCAGTTTCCAGCGGGCAATCTACGAGCAGTACTTC,CASSFQRAIYEQYF
TRBJ2-5,TRBV6-5,few,TRBD1,TGTGCCAGCAGTTACTCGACGACAGGGCGAGAGACCCAGTACTTC,CASSYSTTGRETQYF
TRBJ2-7,TRBV25-1,many,-,TGTGCCAGCAGTGATACCGGGACACCTCCCTACGAGCAGTACTTC,CASSDTGTPPYEQYF
TRBJ2-1,TRBV5-1,few,-,TGCGCCAGCAGCACCGGACCACCGATCTCCTACAATGAGCAGTTCTTC,CASSTGPPISYNEQFF
TRBJ2-1,TRBV6-1,few,-,TGTGCCAGCAGTGAAACGAGCTCCGCCGCCTACAATGAGCAGTTCTTC,CASSETSSAAYNEQFF
TRBJ2-1,TRBV7-7,many,-,TGTGCTAGCAGCTTAGGGATAAGGGGGAATGAGCAGTTCTTC,CASSLGIRGNEQFF
TRBJ2-3,TRBV9,-,-,TGTGCCAGCAGCGCTTTAGCAGCTAGCACAGATACGCAGTATTTT,CASSALAASTDTQYF
TRBJ2-1,TRBV10-3,many,-,TGTGCCATCTCCCCGGGGGAAACCTACAATGAGCAGTTCTTC,CAISPGETYNEQFF
TRBJ2-1,TRBV28,-,-,TGTGCCAGCAGTTTACCTGACAGTTACAATGAGCAGTTCTTC,CASSLPDSYNEQFF
TRBJ2-2,TRBV12-3/TRBV12-4,many,TRBD2,TGTGCCAGCACCCGTAGCGGGGGGGCCGACGGGGAGCTGTTTTTT,CASTRSGGADGELFF
TRBJ2-1,TRBV5-1,many,TRBD1,TGCGCCAGCAGCTTCGGGGACAGGGCGGTGAATGAGCAGTTCTTC,CASSFGDRAVNEQFF
TRBJ2-7,TRBV10-3,few,-,TGTGCCATCAGTGAATCAGGGACCTTTCCCTACGAGCAGTACTTC,CAISESGTFPYEQYF
TRBJ1-2,TRBV7-8,few,TRBD1,TGTGCCAGCAGCTTACCGGAGGGGGCCGGTAACTATGGCTACACCTTC,CASSLPEGAGNYGYTF
TRBJ2-5,TRBV4-2,-,-,TGTGCCAGCAGCCAAGATCCTAGAGAGACCCAGTACTTC,CASSQDPRETQYF
TRBJ2-1,TRBV29-1,many,-,TGCAGCGTTGAAGGACTACTTGGAAGTAGCTCCTACAATGAGCAGTTCTTC,CSVEGLLGSSSYNEQFF
TRBJ2-7,TRBV4-1,-,-,TGCGCCAGCAGCCAAGTATGGGGGAGCGGCTACGAGCAGTACTTC,CASSQVWGSGYEQYF